This T cell receptor (beta chain) was obtained from a study of blood T cell repertoires in COVID-19. Turning to the study itself: The United States, Italy and Spain provided the acute and convalescent COVID-19 samples. The analysed material was cDNA or gDNA that came from T cells, B-cell-depleted T cells, or PBMCs.

This clone has just a few counts. Authors' processing steps: How many nucleated cells were present was estimated from reference gene primer amplification. Repertoires were generated with immunoSEQ multiplex PCR, while TCRdb's copy carries only in-frame clones and drops some. V and J calls plus clone size are reproduced from that table; the DNA served to infer D and trimming. The sample holds approximately 69,000 clones, almost 90% seen once. Germline CDR1 and CDR2: LNHDA and SQIVND (reference sequence). The CDR3 is 15 amino acids. J was trimmed by 2 bases and V by 4 bases; bases with no gene match: 5.

Sequences were obtained from peripheral blood. J is TRBJ2-1 and V is TRBV19; 7 nucleotides agree with TRBD1. This sequence was found in a man in his fifties or sixties with acute or convalescent COVID-19. CDR3 amino acids: CASSTRQGPYNEQFF. CDR3 nucleotide sequence: TGTGCCAGTAGTACAAGACAGGGCCCCTACAATGAGCAGTTCTTC.